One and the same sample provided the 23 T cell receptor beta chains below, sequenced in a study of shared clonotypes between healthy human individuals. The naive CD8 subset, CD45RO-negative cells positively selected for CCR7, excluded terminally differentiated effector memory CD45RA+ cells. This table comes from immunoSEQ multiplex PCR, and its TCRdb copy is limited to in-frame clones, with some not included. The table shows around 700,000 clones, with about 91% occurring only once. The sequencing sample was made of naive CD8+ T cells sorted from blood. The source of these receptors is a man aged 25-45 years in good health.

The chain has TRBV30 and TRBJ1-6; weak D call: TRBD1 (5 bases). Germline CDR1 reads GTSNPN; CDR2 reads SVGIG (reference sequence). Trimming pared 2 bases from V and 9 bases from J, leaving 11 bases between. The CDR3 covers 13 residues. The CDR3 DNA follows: TGTGCCTGGAGTCCAGGGTCGAGTTCACCCCTCCACTTT. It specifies CAWSPGSSSPLHF.

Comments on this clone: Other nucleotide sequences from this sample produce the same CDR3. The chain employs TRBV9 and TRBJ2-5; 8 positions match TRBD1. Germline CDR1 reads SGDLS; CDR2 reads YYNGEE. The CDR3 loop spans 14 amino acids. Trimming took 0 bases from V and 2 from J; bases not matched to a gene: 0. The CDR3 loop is CASSVGQGQETQYF. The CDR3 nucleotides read TGTGCCAGCAGCGTAGGACAGGGGCAAGAGACCCAGTACTTC.

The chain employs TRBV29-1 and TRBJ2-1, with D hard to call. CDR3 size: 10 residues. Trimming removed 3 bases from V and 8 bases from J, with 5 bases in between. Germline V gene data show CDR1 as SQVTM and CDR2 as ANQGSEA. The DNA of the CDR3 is TGCAGCGTTGACCCCGATGAGCAGTTCTTC. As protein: CSVDPDEQFF.

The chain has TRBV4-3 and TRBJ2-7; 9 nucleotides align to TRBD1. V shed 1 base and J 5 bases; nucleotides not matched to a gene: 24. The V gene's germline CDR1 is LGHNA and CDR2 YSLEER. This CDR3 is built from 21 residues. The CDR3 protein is CASSQASVWLDLNRGRDEQYF. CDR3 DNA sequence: TGCGCCAGCAGCCAAGCGTCGGTTTGGCTCGATTTGAACAGGGGGCGGGACGAGCAGTACTTC.

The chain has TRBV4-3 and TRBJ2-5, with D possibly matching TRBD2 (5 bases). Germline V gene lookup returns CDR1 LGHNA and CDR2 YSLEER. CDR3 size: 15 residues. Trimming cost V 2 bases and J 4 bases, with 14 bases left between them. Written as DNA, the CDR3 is TGCGCCAGCAGCCAATACAGCGGTAAAACAGAGACCCAGTACTTC. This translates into CASSQYSGKTETQYF.

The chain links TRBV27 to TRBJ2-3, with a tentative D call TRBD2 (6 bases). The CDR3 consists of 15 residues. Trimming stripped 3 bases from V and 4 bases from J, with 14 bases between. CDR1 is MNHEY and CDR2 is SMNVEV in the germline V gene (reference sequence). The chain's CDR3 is CASSLEGSRADTQYF. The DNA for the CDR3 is TGTGCCAGCAGTTTGGAGGGGAGTCGGGCAGATACGCAGTATTTT.

The CDR3 sequence is CASSHRLAGEGDTQYF. The CDR3 DNA sequence: TGTGCCAGCAGCCATCGACTAGCGGGAGAAGGAGATACGCAGTATTTT. The chain combines TRBV7-9 with TRBJ2-3; 12 bases fit TRBD2. V shed 5 bases, J shed 5 bases, and the junction held 8 bases outside the gene matches. The CDR3 loop spans 16 amino acids. From germline, CDR1 is SEHNR and CDR2 FQNEAQ (reference sequence). Filled out from reference TRBV7-9 and TRBJ2-3, the complete variable domain reads DTGVSQNPRHKITKRGQNVTFRCDPISEHNRLYWYRQTLGQGPEFLTYFQNEAQLEKSRLLSDRFSAERPKGSFSTLEIQRTEQGDSAMYLCASSHRLAGEGDTQYFGPGTRLTVL.

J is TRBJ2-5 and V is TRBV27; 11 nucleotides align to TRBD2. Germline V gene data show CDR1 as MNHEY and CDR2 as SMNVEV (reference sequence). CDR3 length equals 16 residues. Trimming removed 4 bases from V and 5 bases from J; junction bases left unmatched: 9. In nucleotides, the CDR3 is TGTGCCAGCAGTTCCCGAGTAGCGGGAGGGCTGGAGACCCAGTACTTC. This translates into CASSSRVAGGLETQYF.

CDR3 region: CASSTTENEKLFF. The CDR3 coding sequence is TGTGCCAGCAGTACGACAGAAAATGAAAAACTGTTTTTT. V is TRBV6-5 and J is TRBJ1-4; D may be TRBD1 (5 bases). V lost 5 bases, J lost 5 bases, and 9 bases lay in between. Germline V gives CDR1 MNHEY, CDR2 SVGAGI. This CDR3 region has 13 residues.

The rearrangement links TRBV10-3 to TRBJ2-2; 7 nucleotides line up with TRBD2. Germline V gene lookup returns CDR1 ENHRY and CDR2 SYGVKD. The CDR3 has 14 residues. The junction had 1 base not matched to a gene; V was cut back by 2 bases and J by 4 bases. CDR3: CAISEREATGELFF. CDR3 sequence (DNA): TGTGCCATCAGTGAGCGGGAGGCCACCGGGGAGCTGTTTTTT.

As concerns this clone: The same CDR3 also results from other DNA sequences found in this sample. The CDR3 sequence is CASSLAGVPNEQFF. CDR3 bases: TGTGCCAGCAGTTTAGCGGGAGTCCCTAATGAGCAGTTCTTC. This chain links TRBV27 with TRBJ2-1; 7 bases are a match to TRBD2. This CDR3 is built from 14 residues. V shed 2 bases, J shed 7 bases, and the junction held 5 bases outside the gene matches. Germline V gene lookup returns CDR1 MNHEY and CDR2 SMNVEV (reference sequence).

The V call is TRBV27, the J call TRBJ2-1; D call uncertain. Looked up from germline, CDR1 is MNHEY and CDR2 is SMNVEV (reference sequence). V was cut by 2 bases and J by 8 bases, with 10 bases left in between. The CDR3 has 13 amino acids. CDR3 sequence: CASSLGPWDEQFF. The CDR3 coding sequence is TGTGCCAGCAGTTTAGGCCCCTGGGATGAGCAGTTCTTC.

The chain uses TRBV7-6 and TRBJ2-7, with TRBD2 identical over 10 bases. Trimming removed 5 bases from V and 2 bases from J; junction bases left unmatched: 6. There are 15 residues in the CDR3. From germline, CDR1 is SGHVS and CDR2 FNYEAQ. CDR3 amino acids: CASSILAGPTYEQYF. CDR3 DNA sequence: TGTGCCAGCAGCATACTAGCGGGACCCACCTACGAGCAGTACTTC.

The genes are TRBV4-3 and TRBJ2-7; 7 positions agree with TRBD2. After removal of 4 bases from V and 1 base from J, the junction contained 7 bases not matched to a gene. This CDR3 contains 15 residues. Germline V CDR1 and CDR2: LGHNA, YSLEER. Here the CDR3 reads CASSPRLALSYEQYF. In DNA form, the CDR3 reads TGCGCCAGCAGCCCTAGACTAGCTTTATCCTACGAGCAGTACTTC.

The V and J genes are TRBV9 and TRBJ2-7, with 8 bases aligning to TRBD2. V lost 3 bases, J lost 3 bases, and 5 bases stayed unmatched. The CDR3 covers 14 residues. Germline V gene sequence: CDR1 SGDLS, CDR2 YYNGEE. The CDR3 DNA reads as TGTGCCAGCAGCGAAACCGGGACTAGCTACGAGCAGTACTTC. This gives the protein CASSETGTSYEQYF.

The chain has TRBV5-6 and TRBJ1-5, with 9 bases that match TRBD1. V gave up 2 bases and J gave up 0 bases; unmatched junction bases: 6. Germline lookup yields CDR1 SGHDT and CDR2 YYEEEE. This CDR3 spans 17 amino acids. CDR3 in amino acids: CASSFAGQGISNQPQHF. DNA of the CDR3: TGTGCCAGCAGCTTTGCCGGACAGGGGATTAGCAATCAGCCCCAGCATTTT.

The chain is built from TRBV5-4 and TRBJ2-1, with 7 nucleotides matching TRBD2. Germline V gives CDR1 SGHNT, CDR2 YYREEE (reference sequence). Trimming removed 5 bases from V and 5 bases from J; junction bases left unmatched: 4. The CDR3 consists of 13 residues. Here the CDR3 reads CASSGGSHNEQFF. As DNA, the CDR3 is TGTGCCAGCAGTGGCGGGAGTCACAATGAGCAGTTCTTC.

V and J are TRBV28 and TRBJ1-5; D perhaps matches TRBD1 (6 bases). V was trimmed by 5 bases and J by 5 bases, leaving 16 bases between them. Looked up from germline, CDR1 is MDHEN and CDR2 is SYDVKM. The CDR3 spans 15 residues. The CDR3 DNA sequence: TGTGCCAGCAGTCCGCTAAGGACAGAGTATCAGCCCCAGCATTTT. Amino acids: CASSPLRTEYQPQHF.

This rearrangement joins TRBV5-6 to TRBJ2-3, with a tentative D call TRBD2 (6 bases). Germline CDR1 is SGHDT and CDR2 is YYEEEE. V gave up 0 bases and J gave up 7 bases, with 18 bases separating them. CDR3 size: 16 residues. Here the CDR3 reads CASSLVAGSKGYTQYF. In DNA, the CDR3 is TGTGCCAGCAGCTTGGTGGCGGGAAGCAAGGGATATACGCAGTATTTT.

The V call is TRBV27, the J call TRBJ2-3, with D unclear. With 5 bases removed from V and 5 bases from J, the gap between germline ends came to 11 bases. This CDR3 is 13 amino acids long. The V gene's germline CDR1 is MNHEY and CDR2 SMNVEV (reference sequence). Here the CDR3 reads CASSPGTRDTQYF. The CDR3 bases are TGTGCCAGCAGTCCTGGTACCCGAGATACGCAGTATTTT.

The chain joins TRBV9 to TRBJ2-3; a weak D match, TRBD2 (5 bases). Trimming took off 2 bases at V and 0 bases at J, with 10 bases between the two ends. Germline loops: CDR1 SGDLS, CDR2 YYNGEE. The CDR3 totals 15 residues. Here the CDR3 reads CASSVSGYSTDTQYF. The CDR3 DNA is TGTGCCAGCAGCGTCAGCGGATACAGCACAGATACGCAGTATTTT. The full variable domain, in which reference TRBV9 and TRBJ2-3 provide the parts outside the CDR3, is DSGVTQTPKHLITATGQRVTLRCSPRSGDLSVYWYQQSLDQGLQFLIQYYNGEERAKGNILERFSAQQFPDLHSELNLSSLELGDSALYFCASSVSGYSTDTQYFGPGTRLTVL.

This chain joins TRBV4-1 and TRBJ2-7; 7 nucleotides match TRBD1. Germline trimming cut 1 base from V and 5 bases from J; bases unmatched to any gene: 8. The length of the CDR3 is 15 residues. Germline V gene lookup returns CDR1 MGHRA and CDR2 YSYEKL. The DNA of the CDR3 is TGCGCCAGCAGCCAAGGTGAGGGGGCGAGGAACGAGCAGTACTTC. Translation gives CASSQGEGARNEQYF.

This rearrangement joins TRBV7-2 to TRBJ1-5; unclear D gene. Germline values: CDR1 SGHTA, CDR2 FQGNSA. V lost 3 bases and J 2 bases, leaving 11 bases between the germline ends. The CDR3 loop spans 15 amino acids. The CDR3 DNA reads TGTGCCAGCAGCTTGGAGGTCGCCGGCAATCAGCCCCAGCATTTT. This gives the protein CASSLEVAGNQPQHF.